The T cell receptor (beta chain) described here comes from a study of shared clonotypes between healthy human individuals. The naive CD8 fraction comprised CD45RO-negative cells positively selected for CCR7 and excluded terminally differentiated effector memory CD45RA+ cells. The J segment lost 5 bases and the V segment lost 2 bases, leaving 8 bases of the junction unmatched. The CDR3 is 15 amino acids. CDR1 and CDR2 (germline): LNHDA, SQIVND (reference sequence). As processed by the authors: As immunoSEQ supplied junction-only sequences (without quality scores), filtering differed. Some clones are missing from TCRdb's copy, which holds only in-frame ones; the method was immunoSEQ multiplex PCR. V and J calls and clone size are as listed in that table; D and trimming were resolved from the DNA. There are some 2.1 million clones in the sample; about 93% occur only once, and about 1.7% lies in the top ten.

The receptor's source is a man between 18 and 35 years old in good health. Some clones in this sample may be carry-over from other donors' samples. The chain is built from TRBV19 and TRBJ2-7, with TRBD2 matching over 8 bases. Sequencing was carried out using naive CD8+ T cells from PBMCs. CDR3 nucleotides: TGTGCCAGTAGTATACTCGGGGGGGCCCAGGACGAGCAGTACTTC. Protein sequence: CASSILGGAQDEQYF.